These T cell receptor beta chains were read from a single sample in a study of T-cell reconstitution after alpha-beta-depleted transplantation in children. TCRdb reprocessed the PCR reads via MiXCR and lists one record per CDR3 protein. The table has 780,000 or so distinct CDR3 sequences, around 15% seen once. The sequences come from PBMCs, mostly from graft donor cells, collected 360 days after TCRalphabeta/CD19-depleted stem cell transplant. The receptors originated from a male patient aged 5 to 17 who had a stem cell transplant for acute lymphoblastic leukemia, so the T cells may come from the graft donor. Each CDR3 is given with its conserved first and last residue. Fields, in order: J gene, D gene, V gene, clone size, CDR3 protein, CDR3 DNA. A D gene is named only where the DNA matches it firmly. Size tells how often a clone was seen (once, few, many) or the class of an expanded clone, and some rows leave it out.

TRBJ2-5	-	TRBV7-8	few	CASSLAQGAGLETQYF	TGTGCCAGCAGCTTAGCGCAAGGAGCGGGCTTAGAGACCCAGTACTTC
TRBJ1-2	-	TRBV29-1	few	CSTRDRATYGYTF	TGCAGCACCCGGGACCGAGCTACTTATGGCTACACCTTC
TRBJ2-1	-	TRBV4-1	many	CASSQNRRFFF	TGCGCCAGCAGCCAAAACCGGAGATTCTTCTTC
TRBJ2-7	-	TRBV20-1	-	CSARKRSSFSYEQYF	TGCAGTGCTAGGAAGCGGAGTAGCTTCTCCTACGAGCAGTACTTC
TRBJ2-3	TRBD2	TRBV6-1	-	CASRSTSPIWTDTQYF	TGTGCCAGCAGATCGACTAGCCCGATTTGGACAGATACGCAGTATTTT
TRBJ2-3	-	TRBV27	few	CASSWVGSILDTQYF	TGTGCCAGCAGTTGGGTCGGATCCATCCTCGATACGCAGTATTTT
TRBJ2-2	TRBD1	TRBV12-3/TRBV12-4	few	CASIPGDRAIGRELFF	TGTGCCAGCATCCCCGGGGACAGGGCGATAGGCCGGGAGCTGTTTTTT
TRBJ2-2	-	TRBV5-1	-	CASSLGHGSLTGELFF	TGCGCCAGCAGCTTGGGCCACGGATCCCTCACCGGGGAGCTGTTTTTT
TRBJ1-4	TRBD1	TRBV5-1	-	CASTGTGGSEKLFF	TGCGCCAGCACGGGAACAGGGGGCAGCGAAAAACTGTTTTTT
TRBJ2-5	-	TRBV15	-	CATSRDLTLGTQYF	TGTGCCACCAGCAGAGACCTGACTTTGGGGACCCAGTACTTC
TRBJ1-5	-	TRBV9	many	CASSAQYSNQPQHF	TGTGCCAGCAGCGCCCAATATAGCAATCAGCCCCAGCATTTT
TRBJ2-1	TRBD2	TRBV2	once	CASVQAGGYLYNEQFF	TGTGCCAGCGTTCAGGCGGGAGGGTATCTTTACAATGAGCAGTTCTTC
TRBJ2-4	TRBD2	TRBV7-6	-	CASSLAGSGKGDIQYF	TGTGCCAGCAGCTTAGCCGGTAGCGGGAAAGGAGACATTCAGTACTTC
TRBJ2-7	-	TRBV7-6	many	CASSLPLSYEQYF	TGTGCCAGCAGCTTACCCCTCTCCTACGAGCAGTACTTC
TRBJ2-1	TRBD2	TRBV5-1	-	CASSLTSVYSYNEQFF	TGCGCCAGCAGCCTAACTAGCGTATACTCCTACAATGAGCAGTTCTTC
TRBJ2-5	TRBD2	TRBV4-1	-	CASRYKPGTSGSWGGETQYF	TGCGCCAGCAGATACAAACCCGGGACTAGCGGGAGCTGGGGAGGGGAGACCCAGTACTTC
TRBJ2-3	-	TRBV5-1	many	CASSGVDTQYF	TGTGCCAGCAGTGGAGTAGATACGCAGTATTTT
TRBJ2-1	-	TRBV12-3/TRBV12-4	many	CASSFAVGAYNEQFF	TGTGCCAGCAGTTTCGCGGTGGGGGCCTACAATGAGCAGTTCTTC
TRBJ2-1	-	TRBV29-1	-	CSVKGVGSGSYNEQFF	TGCAGCGTTAAGGGTGTTGGGTCGGGATCGTACAATGAGCAGTTCTTC
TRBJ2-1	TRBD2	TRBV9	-	CASSVPLAGGLGEQFF	TGTGCCAGCAGCGTACCTCTCGCGGGAGGTTTAGGTGAGCAGTTCTTC
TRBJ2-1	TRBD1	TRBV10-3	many	CAISESTGLVSNEQFF	TGTGCCATCAGTGAGTCGACAGGGTTAGTCTCCAATGAGCAGTTCTTC
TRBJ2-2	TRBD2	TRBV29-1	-	CSVLRGGGGTGELFF	TGCAGCGTTCTCCGGGGAGGCGGGGGGACCGGGGAGCTGTTTTTT
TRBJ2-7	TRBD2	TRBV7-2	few	CASSRRGRVNEQYF	TGTGCCAGCAGCAGGCGCGGGAGGGTGAACGAGCAGTACTTC
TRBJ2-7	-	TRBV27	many	CASSFTGAYEQYF	TGTGCCAGCAGCTTTACGGGTGCCTACGAGCAGTACTTC
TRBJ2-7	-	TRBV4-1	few	CASSQVAQEQYF	TGCGCCAGCAGCCAGGTAGCCCAAGAGCAGTACTTC
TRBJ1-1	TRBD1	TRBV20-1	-	CSASGTGNTEAFF	TGCAGTGCTAGCGGGACAGGGAACACTGAAGCTTTCTTT
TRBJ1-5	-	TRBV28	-	CASSLKIGVNNQPQHF	TGTGCCAGCAGTTTAAAAATCGGAGTGAACAATCAGCCCCAGCATTTT
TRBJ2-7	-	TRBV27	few	CASSLWDTAYEQYF	TGTGCCAGCAGTTTGTGGGACACGGCCTACGAGCAGTACTTC